Shown below are 9 T cell receptor beta chains from a single sample sequenced in a study of blood T cell repertoires in COVID-19 (dated by TCRdb to 2018 to 2020). The receptor library was made with the immunoSEQ multiplex PCR assay. The table was pulled from immuneACCESS by TCRdb, which kept in-frame rearrangements only. Such tables lose some clones; where checked, under half of the loss comes from unresolved V genes, and the rest has no known cause. This sample comprises 300,000 to 400,000 clones, about 85% of them detected only once. Of the sample, over 1.5% is held by the ten largest clones. Sequenced: PBMCs or T cells enriched from blood (not recorded which). The source is a woman aged 25 to 39 who had been exposed to COVID-19.

This chain links TRBV19 with TRBJ2-3; D is unresolved. Germline CDR1 and CDR2: LNHDA and SQIVND (reference sequence). The CDR3 extends over 14 amino acids. Trimming removed 5 bases from V and 0 bases from J, with 9 bases in between. CDR3 in amino acids: CASSPTSSTDTQYF. For the CDR3, the DNA is TGTGCCAGTAGTCCAACTTCGAGCACAGATACGCAGTATTTT.

V and J are TRBV2 and TRBJ1-6, with no clear D. V shed 5 bases and J shed 7 bases, with 24 bases lying between them. CDR3 length: 18 amino acids. Germline loops: CDR1 SNHLY, CDR2 FYNNEI. In DNA, the CDR3 is TGTGCCAGCAGTCCTGGTCCCTCGGACGGAGGATTAAATTCACCCCTCCACTTT. This gives the protein CASSPGPSDGGLNSPLHF. The full variable domain, in which reference TRBV2 and TRBJ1-6 provide the parts outside the CDR3, is EPEVTQTPSHQVTQMGQEVILRCVPISNHLYFYWYRQILGQKVEFLVSFYNNEISEKSEIFDDQFSVERPDGSNFTLKIRSTKLEDSAMYFCASSPGPSDGGLNSPLHFGNGTRLTVT.

Only one count was recorded for this clone. This chain connects TRBV9 to TRBJ1-4; 10 bases are a match to TRBD1. The length of the CDR3 is 14 residues. Germline V gene sequence: CDR1 SGDLS, CDR2 YYNGEE. After removal of 2 bases from V and 8 bases from J, the junction contained 3 bases not matched to a gene. The CDR3: CASSVTGGVEKLFF. The CDR3 DNA is TGTGCCAGCAGCGTGACAGGGGGCGTGGAAAAACTGTTTTTT.

The chain recombines TRBV7-9 with TRBJ1-5; D not resolved. The germline V gene has CDR1 SEHNR and CDR2 FQNEAQ (reference sequence). The CDR3 totals 14 residues. Trimming left V 3 bases short and J 4 bases short, with 10 bases between. CDR3 protein: CASSFLTENQPQHF. CDR3 bases: TGTGCCAGCAGCTTTCTAACCGAGAATCAGCCCCAGCATTTT.

Only one count was recorded for this clone. V usage is TRBV4-1 and J usage is TRBJ2-4, with a possible D match to TRBD2 (6 bases). The germline gives CDR1 MGHRA, CDR2 YSYEKL. Between the trimmed V and J ends, which lost 3 bases and 4 bases, there was a span of 16 bases. This CDR3 has 16 amino acids. The CDR3: CASSQDASDWKNIQYF. Written as DNA, the CDR3 is TGCGCCAGCAGCCAGGATGCTAGCGATTGGAAAAACATTCAGTACTTC.

As concerns this clone: This same CDR3 is encoded by further DNA sequences in the sample. The rearrangement links TRBV7-9 to TRBJ1-2; no clear D gene. V lost 5 bases and J lost 4, with 8 bases in between. This CDR3 has 12 residues. CDR1 and CDR2 from the germline V gene are SEHNR and FQNEAQ (reference sequence). The CDR3: CASSRGSYGYTF. Written as DNA, the CDR3 is TGTGCCAGCAGCCGAGGAAGCTATGGCTACACCTTC.

The chain recombines TRBV13 with TRBJ2-7, with 10 nucleotides matching TRBD2. V trimming: 5 bases; J trimming: 1 base; junction bases outside the gene matches: 8. This CDR3 contains 16 residues. CDR1 PRHDT and CDR2 FYEKMQ come from the germline V gene (reference sequence). CDR3 region: CASSIRTSGISYEQYF. CDR3 nucleotides: TGTGCCAGCAGCATACGAACTAGCGGGATTTCCTACGAGCAGTACTTC.

The chain joins TRBV4-3 to TRBJ1-3; D perhaps matches TRBD1 (6 bases). This CDR3 has 16 amino acids. Germline V lookup: CDR1 LGHNA, CDR2 YSLEER. Trimming removed 0 bases at V and 2 bases at J, with 11 bases between. CDR3 region: CASSQEYDRPGNTIYF. Written as DNA, the CDR3 is TGCGCCAGCAGCCAAGAATATGACAGGCCTGGAAACACCATATATTTT.

The chain links TRBV15 to TRBJ2-7, with TRBD1 identical over 7 bases. V was pared by 5 bases and J by 6 bases, with 4 bases of the junction left unmatched. CDR3 size: 12 residues. Germline lookup yields CDR1 LNHNV and CDR2 YYDKDF (reference sequence). In DNA form, the CDR3 reads TGTGCCACCAGCCGAAACAGGGGCGAGCAGTACTTC. Translating it yields CATSRNRGEQYF.